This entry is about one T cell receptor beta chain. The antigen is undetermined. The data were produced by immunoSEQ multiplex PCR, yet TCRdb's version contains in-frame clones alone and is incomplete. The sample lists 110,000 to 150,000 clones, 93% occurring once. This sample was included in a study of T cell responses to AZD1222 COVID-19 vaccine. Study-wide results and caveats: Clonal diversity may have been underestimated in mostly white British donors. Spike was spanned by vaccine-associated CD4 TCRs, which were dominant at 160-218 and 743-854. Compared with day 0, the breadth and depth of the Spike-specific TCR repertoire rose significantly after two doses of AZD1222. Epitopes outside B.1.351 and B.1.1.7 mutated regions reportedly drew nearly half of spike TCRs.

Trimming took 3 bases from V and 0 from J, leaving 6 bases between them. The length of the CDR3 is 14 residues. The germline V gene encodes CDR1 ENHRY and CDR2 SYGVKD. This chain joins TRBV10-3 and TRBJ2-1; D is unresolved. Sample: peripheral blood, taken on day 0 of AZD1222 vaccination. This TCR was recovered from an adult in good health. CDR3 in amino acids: CAISDPSSYNEQFF. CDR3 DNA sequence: TGTGCCATCAGTGACCCGAGCTCCTACAATGAGCAGTTCTTC.